The 19 T cell receptor beta chains listed next were all sequenced from one sample in a study of response to subunit inactivated influenza vaccine (dated by TCRdb to the late 2010s). Libraries were made using RT-PCR. The reads were generated on an Illumina HiSeq 2500. The public reads were reanalyzed by TCRdb: fastp trimming at Q25, MiXCR alignment, in-frame beta chains only. Under each unique CDR3 protein, matching rows form one entry showing the most common genes and DNA. The sample table records a few hundred thousand distinct CDR3 sequences; around 13% of these occur just once. 8.5% to 14% of the sample goes to the ten largest clones. Sequencing used PBMCs from blood, obtained roughly 12 days after vaccination. These receptors all come from a man aged 50 to 59 who received an inactivated influenza vaccine. Donor details come from another sample of the same person, matched by shared clones.

This clonotype was counted a few times. The gene calls are TRBV27 and TRBJ2-7; 8 positions agree with TRBD1. The CDR3 extends over 14 amino acids. The junction had 5 bases not matched to a gene; V was cut back by 6 bases and J by 1 base. Per the germline V gene, CDR1 is MNHEY and CDR2 is SMNVEV (reference sequence). CDR3 region: CASSRQGKSYEQYF. The CDR3 DNA reads as TGTGCCAGCAGCAGACAGGGGAAATCCTACGAGCAGTACTTC.

The chain recombines TRBV20-1 with TRBJ2-2; 9 bases map to TRBD1. The length of the CDR3 is 16 residues. Germline CDR1 reads DFQATT; CDR2 reads SNEGSKA (reference sequence). Unmatched junction bases numbered 8, after V lost 5 bases and J lost 1 base. The DNA of the CDR3 is TGCAGTGCTGGCGAACAGGGGGCTGAGAACACCGGGGAGCTGTTTTTT. Its protein product is CSAGEQGAENTGELFF.

This clonotype has a handful of counts. CDR3 bases: TGCAGTGCTGGTGGACAGGGGGCGGGTAGGACAGATACGCAGTATTTT. It yields the protein CSAGGQGAGRTDTQYF. V and J are TRBV20-1 and TRBJ2-3, with 11 bases lining up with TRBD1. The ends lost 5 bases at V and 3 bases at J; junction bases unmatched: 10. This CDR3 contains 16 residues. In germline, CDR1 is DFQATT, CDR2 SNEGSKA (reference sequence).

This clonotype has ten or more counts. V usage is TRBV7-8 and J usage is TRBJ2-5; D may be TRBD1 (5 bases). From germline, CDR1 is SGHVS and CDR2 FQNEAQ. V was cut by 2 bases and J by 4 bases, with 14 bases left in between. CDR3 length: 15 residues. CDR3 coding DNA: TGTGCCAGCAGCTTATCCGAAGGGGTGGGAGAGACCCAGTACTTC. Amino acids: CASSLSEGVGETQYF.

The chain carries TRBV2 and TRBJ1-5; D is unclear. Germline V lookup: CDR1 SNHLY, CDR2 FYNNEI. The V end lost 6 bases, the J end lost 3 bases, and 6 bases lay between the germline ends. The CDR3 has 12 residues. The chain's CDR3 is CASRAVNQPQHF. The CDR3 coding sequence is TGTGCCAGCAGGGCGGTCAATCAGCCCCAGCATTTT. Complete variable domain (other parts from reference TRBV2 and TRBJ1-5): EPEVTQTPSHQVTQMGQEVILRCVPISNHLYFYWYRQILGQKVEFLVSFYNNEISEKSEIFDDQFSVERPDGSNFTLKIRSTKLEDSAMYFCASRAVNQPQHFGDGTRLSIL.

This clonotype was counted many times. The V gene is TRBV7-2, the J gene TRBJ1-2; 10 nucleotides align to TRBD1. The CDR3 contains 15 residues. Trimming cost V 5 bases and J 6 bases; bases outside gene matches: 9. Looked up from germline, CDR1 is SGHTA and CDR2 is FQGNSA. The CDR3 region has the DNA TGTGCCAGCAGCCGGGGGACAGGGGAATTTCATGGCTACACCTTC. Its translation: CASSRGTGEFHGYTF.

This clonotype was recorded many times. The chain combines TRBV28 with TRBJ2-3, with a weak D call TRBD2 (6 bases). The CDR3 consists of 15 residues. V lost 1 base, J lost 5 bases, and 13 bases lay in between. Germline V CDR1 and CDR2: MDHEN, SYDVKM. The CDR3 is CASSLSAGLGDTQYF. The CDR3 DNA reads as TGTGCCAGCAGTTTATCTGCGGGACTCGGAGATACGCAGTATTTT.

This clonotype has just a few counts. This chain connects TRBV4-3 to TRBJ1-6; 8 bases fit TRBD1. This CDR3 is built from 15 residues. The germline V gene encodes CDR1 LGHNA and CDR2 YSLEER. V dropped 1 base and J dropped 8; count of bases not matched to a gene: 4. CDR3 DNA: TGCGCCAGCAGCCAAGTTGACAGGGGTTATTCACCCCTCCACTTT. Protein sequence: CASSQVDRGYSPLHF.

This clonotype was seen repeatedly, ten times or more. This chain links TRBV12-3 or TRBV12-4 with TRBJ1-5, with 11 bases matching TRBD1. V gave up 4 bases and J gave up 2 bases; unmatched junction bases: 1. The length of the CDR3 is 15 residues. The CDR3 DNA sequence: TGTGCCAGCAGTTGGACAGGGGGCGGCAATCAGCCCCAGCATTTT. Its protein product is CASSWTGGGNQPQHF.

This clonotype was counted ten times or more. The rearrangement joins TRBV7-7 to TRBJ2-3; D not resolved. This CDR3 is 16 amino acids long. Germline V CDR1 and CDR2: SSHAT, FNYEAQ (reference sequence). V was clipped by 5 bases and J by 0 bases, with 15 bases between them. The CDR3 nucleotides are TGTGCCAGCAGCCCAGGTCTGAGTTCTAGCACAGATACGCAGTATTTT. Translated: CASSPGLSSSTDTQYF.

The count of this clonotype is one. The chain couples TRBV14 to TRBJ2-7; maybe TRBD2 (5 bases). V lost 3 bases, J lost 3 bases, and 15 bases lay in between. Germline assignment: CDR1 SGHDN and CDR2 FVKESK. CDR3 length: 15 amino acids. DNA for the CDR3: TGTGCCAGCAGCCAGATGGGCGACGGGAACTACGAGCAGTACTTC. Amino acid sequence: CASSQMGDGNYEQYF.

This clonotype was detected a few times. The rearrangement joins TRBV19 to TRBJ2-7; tentatively, D is TRBD1 (6 bases). The CDR3 has 13 residues. Trimming shortened V by 9 bases and J by 0 bases, and 12 bases separated the two germline ends. Germline loops: CDR1 LNHDA, CDR2 SQIVND (reference sequence). CDR3 bases: TGTGCCAGCCGAACGACAGGCTCCTACGAGCAGTACTTC. Translation: CASRTTGSYEQYF. The variable domain in full, with the rest retrieved from reference TRBV19 and TRBJ2-7, is DGGITQSPKYLFRKEGQNVTLSCEQNLNHDAMYWYRQDPGQGLRLIYYSQIVNDFQKGDIAEGYSVSREKKESFPLTVTSAQKNPTAFYLCASRTTGSYEQYFGPGTRLTVT.

This clonotype was observed a handful of times. The rearrangement uses TRBV20-1 and TRBJ2-5; D unclear. V gave up 5 bases and J gave up 7 bases, with 17 bases separating them. Looked up from germline, CDR1 is DFQATT and CDR2 is SNEGSKA (reference sequence). The CDR3 totals 13 residues. The CDR3 DNA is TGCAGTGCTCCCGGGCCCTCCCTACGGACCCAGTACTTC. Its protein product is CSAPGPSLRTQYF.

J is TRBJ2-7 and V is TRBV7-3; 8 positions match TRBD1. This CDR3 has 15 residues. Trimming cost V 0 bases and J 5 bases; bases outside gene matches: 6. Germline V CDR1 and CDR2: SGHTA, FQGTGA. CDR3: CASSLTQGARNEQYF. In DNA, the CDR3 is TGTGCCAGCAGCTTAACGCAGGGGGCTCGAAACGAGCAGTACTTC.

V usage is TRBV5-1 and J usage is TRBJ2-7; tentatively, D is TRBD1 or TRBD2 (5 bases each). The CDR3 is 16 amino acids. Trimming shortened V by 0 bases and J by 6 bases, and 19 bases separated the two germline ends. Germline V gives CDR1 SGHRS, CDR2 YFSETQ. CDR3 region: CASSLAEVRDLGEQYF. The CDR3 DNA sequence: TGCGCCAGCAGCTTGGCCGAGGTGAGGGACCTAGGCGAGCAGTACTTC.

The CDR3 loop is CSVEGEQGDADGYTF. CDR3 bases: TGCAGCGTTGAAGGGGAACAGGGGGATGCGGATGGCTACACCTTC. The chain joins TRBV29-1 to TRBJ1-2; 8 bases are shared with TRBD1. The V and J ends lost 1 base and 6 bases, in that order; junction bases with no gene match: 10. Per the germline V gene, CDR1 is SQVTM and CDR2 is ANQGSEA. The CDR3 is 15 amino acids. Full variable domain (missing parts from reference TRBV29-1 and TRBJ1-2): SAVISQKPSRDICQRGTSLTIQCQVDSQVTMMFWYRQQPGQSLTLIATANQGSEATYESGFVIDKFPISRPNLTFSTLTVSNMSPEDSSIYLCSVEGEQGDADGYTFGSGTRLTVV.

This rearrangement joins TRBV6-2 or TRBV6-3 to TRBJ2-1; TRBD2 matches 11 bases. There are 16 residues in the CDR3. The junction had 9 bases not matched to a gene; V was cut back by 4 bases and J by 7 bases. Germline assignment: CDR1 MNHEY and CDR2 SVGEGT. The CDR3 bases are TGTGCCAGCAGTTCGGTAGCGGGGGGGCTCTCGAATGAGCAGTTCTTC. Its translation is CASSSVAGGLSNEQFF.

The J gene is TRBJ2-1, the V gene TRBV29-1; D is undetermined. Germline-derived CDR1 and CDR2 are SQVTM and ANQGSEA. CDR3 length: 15 residues. The V end lost 1 base, the J end lost 0 bases, and 10 bases lay between the germline ends. CDR3 nucleotides: TGCAGCGTTGAAGGGTCCATTGACTCCTACAATGAGCAGTTCTTC. The encoded protein is CSVEGSIDSYNEQFF.

The gene calls are TRBV12-3 or TRBV12-4 and TRBJ1-4; no definite D call. The V end lost 6 bases, the J end lost 3 bases, and 20 bases lay between the germline ends. The CDR3 totals 17 residues. The CDR3 DNA reads TGTGCCAGCAGCCCCGGTTGGAGCACGTCAGCTAATGAAAAACTGTTTTTT. Protein sequence: CASSPGWSTSANEKLFF.